These 8 T cell receptor beta chains were sequenced from one sample in a study of blood T cell repertoires in COVID-19. Assay: immunoSEQ multiplex PCR; the TCRdb copy retains only in-frame clones and omits some. The profile shows some 400,000 clones, around 87% of them singletons. Sample: PBMCs or T cells enriched from blood (not recorded which). The origin of the receptors is a man aged 30-40 years who had recovered from COVID-19.

This chain joins TRBV18 and TRBJ1-1, with D possibly being TRBD1 (5 bases). The ends were cut back, 0 bases at V and 1 base at J, with 12 bases in the middle. Germline V gene lookup returns CDR1 KGHSH and CDR2 LQKENI. CDR3 length: 16 residues. The CDR3 DNA reads as TGTGCCAGCTCACCACCGTGGCAGGGCACGAACACTGAAGCTTTCTTT. This encodes CASSPPWQGTNTEAFF.

The chain combines TRBV6-2 or TRBV6-3 with TRBJ2-7; TRBD1 matches 9 bases. V dropped 5 bases and J dropped 4; count of bases not matched to a gene: 6. This CDR3 has 14 amino acids. Germline values: CDR1 MNHEY, CDR2 SVGEGT. The chain's CDR3 is CASSGTGSGYEQYF. Here the CDR3 DNA reads TGTGCCAGCAGTGGGACAGGGTCGGGGTACGAGCAGTACTTC.

V and J are TRBV5-6 and TRBJ1-6, with D possibly matching TRBD1 (5 bases). Per germline, CDR1 SGHDT and CDR2 YYEEEE. This CDR3 contains 17 residues. V was shortened by 0 bases and J by 7 bases, with 17 bases between the two germline ends. CDR3 DNA sequence: TGTGCCAGCAGCTTGGTTGGGGCGGAATCGTTAAATTCACCCCTCCACTTT. Its protein is CASSLVGAESLNSPLHF. The full variable domain, completed using reference TRBV5-6 and TRBJ1-6, is DAGVTQSPTHLIKTRGQQVTLRCSPKSGHDTVSWYQQALGQGPQFIFQYYEEEERQRGNFPDRFSGHQFPNYSSELNVNALLLGDSALYLCASSLVGAESLNSPLHFGNGTRLTVT.

The sample holds a few counts of this clone. The rearrangement links TRBV9 to TRBJ1-1; tentatively, D is TRBD1 (5 bases). The CDR3 totals 13 residues. V was shortened by 0 bases and J by 3 bases, with 6 bases between the two germline ends. The V gene's germline CDR1 is SGDLS and CDR2 YYNGEE. CDR3 region: CASSVEGDTEAFF. In DNA form, the CDR3 reads TGTGCCAGCAGCGTAGAAGGGGACACTGAAGCTTTCTTT.

This clone came up once. The rearrangement uses TRBV5-1 and TRBJ1-1, with TRBD1 as a possible D gene (6 bases). The V end was cut by 3 bases, the J end by 0 bases, with 12 bases between. This CDR3 has 15 amino acids. Germline V gene data show CDR1 as SGHRS and CDR2 as YFSETQ. The DNA for the CDR3 is TGCGCCAGCAGCTCCCTTCAGGGGATGAACACTGAAGCTTTCTTT. Encoded protein: CASSSLQGMNTEAFF. Full variable domain (missing parts from reference TRBV5-1 and TRBJ1-1): KAGVTQTPRYLIKTRGQQVTLSCSPISGHRSVSWYQQTPGQGLQFLFEYFSETQRNKGNFPGRFSGRQFSNSRSEMNVSTLELGDSALYLCASSSLQGMNTEAFFGQGTRLTVV.

The chain links TRBV28 to TRBJ2-4, with D perhaps TRBD2 (7 bases). The V gene lost 6 bases and the J gene lost 4 bases, with 16 bases spanning the gap. Germline V CDR1 and CDR2: MDHEN, SYDVKM. This CDR3 comprises 15 residues. The CDR3 nucleotides are TGTGCCAGCAGCCGAGGGGGGGGGTCTAAAAACATTCAGTACTTC. It specifies CASSRGGGSKNIQYF.

The chain combines TRBV18 with TRBJ2-1; the match to TRBD2 covers 8 bases. The length of the CDR3 is 15 residues. Germline CDR1 KGHSH, CDR2 LQKENI. V shed 5 bases and J 5 bases; nucleotides not matched to a gene: 8. The CDR3 loop reads CASSIVAGSNNEQFF. In DNA form, the CDR3 reads TGTGCCAGCTCAATAGTAGCGGGATCAAACAATGAGCAGTTCTTC.

This chain joins TRBV18 and TRBJ1-2, with a tentative D call TRBD1 (5 bases). The germline CDR1 and CDR2 sequences are KGHSH and LQKENI. Trimming removed 2 bases from V and 8 bases from J, with 12 bases in between. CDR3 length: 13 residues. The CDR3 reads CASSPGASGGYTF. The CDR3, as DNA: TGTGCCAGCTCACCAGGGGCGTCTGGGGGCTACACCTTC.